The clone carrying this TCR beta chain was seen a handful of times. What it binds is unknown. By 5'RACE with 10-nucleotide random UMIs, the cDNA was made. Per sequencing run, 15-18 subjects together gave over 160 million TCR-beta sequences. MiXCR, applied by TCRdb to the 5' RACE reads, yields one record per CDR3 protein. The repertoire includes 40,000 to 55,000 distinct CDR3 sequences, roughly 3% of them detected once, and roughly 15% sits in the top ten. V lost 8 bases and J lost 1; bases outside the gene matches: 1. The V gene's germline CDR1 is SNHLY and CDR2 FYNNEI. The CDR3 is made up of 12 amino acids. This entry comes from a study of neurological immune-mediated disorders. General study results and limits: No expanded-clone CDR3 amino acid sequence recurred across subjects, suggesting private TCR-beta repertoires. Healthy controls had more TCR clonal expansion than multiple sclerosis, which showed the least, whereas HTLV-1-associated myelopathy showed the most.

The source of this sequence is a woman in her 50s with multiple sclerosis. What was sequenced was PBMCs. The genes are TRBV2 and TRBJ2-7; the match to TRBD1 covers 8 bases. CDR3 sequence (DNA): TGTGCCAGCCGGGACAGGTCCTACGAGCAGTACTTC. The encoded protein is CASRDRSYEQYF.